This is a list of T cell receptor beta chains from one sample in a study of metastatic and nonmetastatic thyroid tumors. With MiXCR, TCRdb called clones anew from the PCR reads. The table includes over 30,000 clones, about 30% detected once. Sequences were obtained from tumor tissue. These receptors were obtained from a female donor with papillary thyroid cancer or a benign thyroid nodule (not recorded which). Some clones in this sample may be carry-over from other donors' samples. Both conserved end residues are part of each CDR3.

j_call v_call cdr3_aa
TRBJ1-1 TRBV6-1 CASRDQANTEAFF
TRBJ2-3 TRBV15 CATGASRTDTQYF
TRBJ2-1 TRBV7-9 CASSLTKRADEQFF
TRBJ2-7 TRBV6-5 CASSYADGYEQYF
TRBJ2-1 TRBV6-5 CASSYASGSGNEQFF
TRBJ2-2 TRBV12-3/TRBV12-4 CASSLGTPNTGELFF
TRBJ2-1 TRBV9 CASSYSGVSYNEQFF
TRBJ1-2 TRBV6-1 CASKWVGGQPLSYGYTF
TRBJ2-5 TRBV24-1 CATSGGGWDQETQYF
TRBJ1-1 TRBV6-1 CASSPDGQNTEAFF
TRBJ1-5 TRBV7-2 CASSLGQGKSNQPQHF
TRBJ2-7 TRBV12-3/TRBV12-4 CASSPEDRGREQYF
TRBJ1-1 TRBV5-1 CASSLGLVPGAFF
TRBJ1-4 TRBV10-1 CASSPRQGANEKLFF
TRBJ2-5 TRBV20-1 CSASPFGGDQETQYF
TRBJ2-2 TRBV5-1 CASSFIGRTGELFF
TRBJ2-1 TRBV18 CASSPPGGGAGEQFF
TRBJ2-1 TRBV5-1 CASSSYVQGAHYEQFF
TRBJ1-3 TRBV30 CAWSIGLGNTIYF
TRBJ2-2 TRBV28 CASSLFLGRGITGELFF
TRBJ2-1 TRBV10-3 CASTQSGTTYNEQFF
TRBJ1-1 TRBV20-1 CSASPRTGPTEAFF
TRBJ2-2 TRBV5-1 CASSLESGRSAGELFF
TRBJ2-7 TRBV28 CASNRDRGTNEQYF
TRBJ1-4 TRBV19 CASSMGATNEKLFF
TRBJ1-1 TRBV6-1 CASSNAGFEAFF
TRBJ2-1 TRBV6-1 CASRPTFRGGYNEQFF
TRBJ2-7 TRBV28 CATDRDAVGEQYF
TRBJ1-2 TRBV30 CAWRGGGINYGYTF
TRBJ1-2 TRBV12-3/TRBV12-4 CASSFSEASYGYTF
TRBJ1-1 TRBV10-1 CASSPGQANTEAFF
TRBJ1-5 TRBV7-8 CASSIGAGQGPNQPQHF
TRBJ2-7 TRBV12-3/TRBV12-4 CASSDVGGIEEQYF
TRBJ2-1 TRBV12-3/TRBV12-4 CASSKDRGRANEQFF
TRBJ2-1 TRBV7-8 CASSLVTIYNEQFF
TRBJ2-7 TRBV20-1 CSARDRTRGEQYF
TRBJ1-5 TRBV18 CASSRHTGFSSNQPQHF
TRBJ2-5 TRBV11-1 CASNPGRLPQETQYF
TRBJ1-5 TRBV28 CASSGPGPQHF
TRBJ1-2 TRBV6-5 CASSYPGSYGYTF
TRBJ2-7 TRBV27 CASSLDWDRLYEQYF
TRBJ2-1 TRBV6-2/TRBV6-3 CASSYPRTSGGSEQFF